A single sample gave rise to the 19 T cell receptor beta chains below, sequenced in a study of OX40 agonist ivuxolimab in advanced cancers. Data came from immunoSEQ multiplex PCR; TCRdb stores just in-frame clones and leaves some out. Of about 73,000 clones in the sample, roughly nine tenths were seen once. The specimen was CD4+ or CD8+ T cells sorted from blood, collected in a trial of the OX40 agonist ivuxolimab. The receptors come from an adult with an advanced solid tumor such as melanoma, head and neck, liver or kidney cancer.

This clone has a handful of counts. The rearrangement uses TRBV7-9 and TRBJ2-7; D remains ambiguous. The germline CDR1 and CDR2 sequences are SEHNR and FQNEAQ (reference sequence). This CDR3 comprises 12 residues. With 0 bases removed from V and 5 bases from J, the gap between germline ends came to 5 bases. The CDR3 region has the DNA TGTGCCAGCAGCTTAGCCGTAAACGAGCAGTACTTC. This gives the protein CASSLAVNEQYF.

The V gene is TRBV19, the J gene TRBJ2-5; D perhaps matches TRBD1 (5 bases). The CDR3 is 14 amino acids. Trimming stripped 7 bases from V and 1 base from J, with 13 bases between. Germline V gives CDR1 LNHDA, CDR2 SQIVND (reference sequence). The CDR3 protein is CASKIGVGQETQYF. The CDR3 DNA reads TGTGCCAGTAAAATAGGGGTAGGCCAAGAGACCCAGTACTTC.

This chain joins TRBV7-4 and TRBJ1-1, with D tentatively TRBD1 (5 bases). This CDR3 has 13 amino acids. Germline-derived CDR1 and CDR2 are SGHVT and SQSDAQ. V was cut by 4 bases and J by 1 base, with 7 bases left in between. This CDR3 reads CASSSGPNTEAFF. The CDR3 DNA reads as TGTGCCAGCAGCTCAGGGCCGAACACTGAAGCTTTCTTT.

V usage is TRBV7-8 and J usage is TRBJ1-5, with D perhaps TRBD1 (5 bases). The CDR3 is 15 amino acids. The germline V and J ends were trimmed by 5 bases and 4 bases, with 15 bases remaining between them. From germline, CDR1 is SGHVS and CDR2 FQNEAQ. The CDR3 protein is CASSLRAGSNQPQHF. In nucleotides, the CDR3 is TGTGCCAGCAGCCTCCGCGCAGGGAGTAATCAGCCCCAGCATTTT.

To note about this clone: At one boundary the junction diverges from the germline segment, which might be a read error. The chain employs TRBV20-1 and TRBJ1-2, with D hard to call. Germline values: CDR1 DFQATT, CDR2 SNEGSKA (reference sequence). The CDR3 covers 8 residues. CDR3: CSAGYGVF. CDR3 sequence (DNA): TGCAGTGCTGGATACGGTGTCTTC.

The rearrangement links TRBV7-9 to TRBJ1-4; D not certain. The CDR3 contains 16 residues. Germline assignment: CDR1 SEHNR and CDR2 FQNEAQ (reference sequence). Trimming left V 5 bases short and J 6 bases short, with 19 bases between. The CDR3 loop reads CASSPPLRGKDEKLFF. Here the CDR3 DNA reads TGTGCCAGCAGCCCCCCTCTCCGGGGAAAGGATGAAAAACTGTTTTTT.

This chain uses TRBV7-9 with TRBJ2-1, with 7 bases matching TRBD1. V trimming: 5 bases; J trimming: 8 bases; junction bases outside the gene matches: 15. This CDR3 has 16 residues. The germline CDR1 and CDR2 sequences are SEHNR and FQNEAQ (reference sequence). The CDR3 reads CASSLRAGQALDEQFF. The CDR3 DNA sequence: TGTGCCAGCAGCCTTCGAGCCGGACAGGCTTTGGATGAGCAGTTCTTC.

This rearrangement joins TRBV7-9 to TRBJ2-7; TRBD2 aligns across 11 bases. The trim removed 3 bases at V and 5 bases at J, leaving 3 bases unmatched. Germline lookup yields CDR1 SEHNR and CDR2 FQNEAQ (reference sequence). The CDR3 is made up of 14 amino acids. Here the CDR3 reads CASSFTSGGNEQYF. Here the CDR3 DNA reads TGTGCCAGCAGCTTTACTAGCGGGGGAAACGAGCAGTACTTC.

This chain uses TRBV9 with TRBJ1-1; D call uncertain. V was cut by 0 bases and J by 1 base, with 7 bases left in between. There are 14 residues in the CDR3. CDR1 is SGDLS, CDR2 YYNGEE, per germline. The CDR3 here is CASSVAAGNTEAFF. The CDR3 nucleotides are TGTGCCAGCAGCGTAGCAGCAGGGAACACTGAAGCTTTCTTT.

The CDR3 nucleotides are TGTGCCAGCAGCCAAGAATCTGTAGTGGTAGCGGGGGGTAATACGCAGTATTTT. It is translated as CASSQESVVVAGGNTQYF. J is TRBJ2-3 and V is TRBV4-2, with TRBD2 matching over 10 bases. J gave up 7 bases and V 0 bases, and 13 bases lay outside the gene matches. CDR1 and CDR2 (germline): LGHNA, YNFKEQ. This CDR3 spans 18 amino acids.

V gene TRBV4-1 combines with J gene TRBJ2-5, with TRBD2 matching over 9 bases. CDR3 length equals 17 residues. Trimming at V came to 3 bases and at J to 0 bases, leaving 8 bases not matched to a gene. Looked up from germline, CDR1 is MGHRA and CDR2 is YSYEKL. The CDR3 DNA reads TGCGCCAGCAGCCACCTTAGCGGGGGTGCGTACCAAGAGACCCAGTACTTC. Amino acid sequence: CASSHLSGGAYQETQYF.

This chain joins TRBV4-2 and TRBJ2-5, with TRBD2 matching 14 bases. There are 16 residues in the CDR3. CDR1 is LGHNA and CDR2 is YNFKEQ in the germline V gene. J was trimmed by 4 bases and V by 4 bases; bases with no gene match: 5. The CDR3 nucleotides are TGTGCCAGCAGCCCTCGACTAGCGGGGGGGATAGAGACCCAGTACTTC. This codes for CASSPRLAGGIETQYF.

The chain recombines TRBV5-8 with TRBJ1-1; perhaps TRBD1 as D (5 bases). Germline V gene sequence: CDR1 SGHTS, CDR2 YDEGEE. Trimming left V 4 bases short and J 1 base short, with 11 bases between. The length of the CDR3 is 14 residues. The CDR3 loop is CASSPGTENTEAFF. The CDR3 nucleotides are TGTGCCAGCAGCCCTGGGACGGAGAACACTGAAGCTTTCTTT.

The V call is TRBV7-7, the J call TRBJ1-3, with D perhaps matching TRBD1 (5 bases). The germline V gene has CDR1 SSHAT and CDR2 FNYEAQ (reference sequence). The V and J ends lost 5 bases and 7 bases respectively, with 21 bases between them. The CDR3 has 16 residues. The CDR3 DNA sequence: TGTGCCAGCAGCCCGGGCCCTTTGGGTGAGGGGAACACCATATATTTT. This codes for CASSPGPLGEGNTIYF.

The chain is built from TRBV9 and TRBJ1-2; 8 nucleotides align to TRBD1. With V trimmed by 4 bases and J by 8 bases, 4 bases remained unmatched. CDR3 length: 12 amino acids. Looked up from germline, CDR1 is SGDLS and CDR2 is YYNGEE. The CDR3 protein is CASSKQGEGYTF. Here the CDR3 DNA reads TGTGCCAGCAGCAAACAGGGGGAGGGCTACACCTTC.

V usage is TRBV4-1 and J usage is TRBJ2-5, with D perhaps matching TRBD2 (5 bases). V was clipped by 4 bases and J by 3 bases, with 18 bases between them. Germline CDR1 and CDR2: MGHRA and YSYEKL. The CDR3 consists of 16 residues. The CDR3 DNA is TGCGCCAGCAGCCGTTCTAGCTCTACCTGGGAAGAGACCCAGTACTTC. This encodes CASSRSSSTWEETQYF.

This rearrangement joins TRBV2 to TRBJ1-5; 8 nucleotides line up with TRBD1. Per the germline V gene, CDR1 is SNHLY and CDR2 is FYNNEI. Trimming at V came to 8 bases and at J to 4 bases, leaving 7 bases not matched to a gene. The CDR3 sequence is 14 residues long. CDR3 DNA sequence: TGTGCCAGCTCCCCGGACAGGGATAATCAGCCCCAGCATTTT. This codes for CASSPDRDNQPQHF.

This chain uses TRBV20-1 with TRBJ1-2; D remains ambiguous. The germline V gene has CDR1 DFQATT and CDR2 SNEGSKA (reference sequence). V was trimmed by 8 bases and J by 7 bases, leaving 11 bases between them. This CDR3 is 10 amino acids long. CDR3 protein: CSPPMLGYTF. CDR3 sequence (DNA): TGCAGTCCACCTATGCTTGGCTACACCTTC.

This chain links TRBV2 with TRBJ1-1; D not resolved. Germline CDR1 and CDR2: SNHLY and FYNNEI. This CDR3 has 14 residues. The V end lost 2 bases, the J end lost 1 base, and 8 bases lay between the germline ends. CDR3 protein: CASSELAGNTEAFF. The CDR3 DNA follows: TGTGCCAGCAGTGAACTTGCGGGGAACACTGAAGCTTTCTTT.